This T cell receptor (beta chain) is from a study of CD8 T cells in ankylosing spondylitis. On this clonotype itself: Antigen unknown.

The CDR3 is made up of 14 amino acids. CDR1 is GTSNPN, CDR2 SVGIG, per germline (reference sequence). Between the trimmed V and J ends, which lost 3 bases and 7 bases, there was a span of 13 bases. TCRdb used MiXCR to reprocess the 5' RACE reads, holding one entry per CDR3 protein. The sample yields about 750,000 distinct CDR3 sequences, around 20% seen once. Study-wide findings and caveats: For ankylosing spondylitis blood, a TCR beta motif of 8 or 9 highly homologous variants appeared characteristic.

Sequencing was carried out using blood, either unsorted or a sorted T cell fraction (not recorded which). The clonotype was recovered from a male donor with ankylosing spondylitis. This rearrangement joins TRBV30 to TRBJ1-6; unclear D gene. The CDR3 coding sequence is TGTGCCTGGAGGGGGAAAATGTGGAATTCACCCCTCCACTTT. This codes for CAWRGKMWNSPLHF.